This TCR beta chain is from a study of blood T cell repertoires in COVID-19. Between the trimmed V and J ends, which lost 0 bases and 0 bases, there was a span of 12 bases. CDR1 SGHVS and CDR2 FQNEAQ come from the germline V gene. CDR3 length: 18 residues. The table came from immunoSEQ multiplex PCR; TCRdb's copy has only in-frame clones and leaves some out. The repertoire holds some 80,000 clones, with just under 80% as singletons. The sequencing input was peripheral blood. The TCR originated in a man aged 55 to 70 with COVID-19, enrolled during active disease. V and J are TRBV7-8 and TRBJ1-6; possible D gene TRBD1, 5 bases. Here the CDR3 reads CASSLAGLGSSYNSPLHF. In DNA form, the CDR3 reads TGTGCCAGCAGCTTAGCGGGACTTGGAAGCTCCTATAATTCACCCCTCCACTTT.